Here is one TCR beta chain with its context. Its antigen is currently not known. Base qualities were left out, and no much larger clone turns up one base away. Unmatched junction bases come to 7, with V trimmed by 7 bases and J by 1 base. The germline V gene (reference sequence) specifies MNHEY as CDR1 and SMNVEV as CDR2. Measured from the cysteine to the phenylalanine, the CDR3 is 15 residues long. CDR3 DNA is the only sequence kept; it has 45 bases, read in frame from the first base. To sequence the TCRbeta CDR3 region, genomic DNA was isolated from the sorted cells. The immunoSEQ Assay was used to sequence the TCRbeta CDR3 regions. TCRdb mirrors the immuneACCESS table, restricted to in-frame sequences. Some clones are absent from its copies; in checked studies, under half trace to an unresolved V gene, and the reason for the others is unknown. For this sample the table gives about 140,000 clones, of which approximately 94% were detected only once. Of the sample, roughly 1% is held by the ten largest clones.

These data originate in a study of OX40 agonist ivuxolimab in advanced cancers. For context, the study as a whole: Ivuxolimab was an agonistic, fully human IgG2 monoclonal antibody directed against OX40 (CD134), a costimulatory receptor. Intravenous ivuxolimab was administered to patients every 2 weeks at six dose levels: 0.01, 0.1, 0.3, 1.5, 3 and 10 mg/kg. Among the 52 dose-escalation patients, about 20 had hepatocellular carcinoma, roughly 15 melanoma, 9 renal cell carcinoma and 9 head and neck cancer. The dose-escalation cohort was roughly 80% male with a mean age of approximately 60 years, ranging from 23 to 79. Prior anti-PD-1, anti-PD-L1 or anti-CTLA-4 therapy was permitted, and checkpoint inhibitors had been received by roughly 42% of dose-escalation patients. Partial responses were achieved by three dose-escalation patients, of whom one had hepatocellular carcinoma and two had cutaneous melanoma. The point of sequencing TCRbeta in the periphery was to test whether ivuxolimab changed TCR sequence diversity and drove clonal T-cell expansion. The paper reports the monotherapy dose-escalation portion (N of about 50 patients) of the phase I ivuxolimab trial. Study-wide conclusions, independent of this receptor: At doses of 0.1 to 3.0 mg/kg, clonal expansion of both CD4+ and CD8+ blood T cells was observed from baseline to week 6. On average, CD8+ T cells showed more expanded clones than CD4+ T cells after ivuxolimab. Low levels of normalized T-cell clonal expansion were also seen in some patients who did not respond. The antigen specificity of the peripheral T cells that underwent clonal expansion was not determined. In partial responders in the 0.1-3.0 mg/kg groups, normalized peripheral clonal expansion was found to be among the lowest, especially among CD8+ T cells.

Patients with autoimmune disease history or receiving systemic immunosuppression were excluded from the trial. Peripheral blood for TCR sequencing was drawn from every dose cohort at baseline, at cycle 4 day 1 and at cycle 7 day 1. The samples were taken from a phase I, first-in-human, multicenter, open-label dose-escalation trial of ivuxolimab. The trial enrolled adults with locally advanced or metastatic head and neck squamous cell, hepatocellular, melanoma or renal cell carcinoma. CD4+ and CD8+ T cells were sorted separately from peripheral blood before TCR sequencing. The chain links TRBV27 with TRBJ1-1; 9 bases in the middle match TRBD1. This clonotype originated in an adult with an advanced solid tumor such as melanoma, head and neck, liver or kidney cancer. Source: CD4+ or CD8+ T cells sorted from blood, taken in a trial of the OX40 agonist ivuxolimab. The CDR3: CASTPSDRGNTEAFF. The nucleotide sequence is given as TGTGCCAGCACGCCTTCGGACAGGGGGAACACTGAAGCTTTCTTT.